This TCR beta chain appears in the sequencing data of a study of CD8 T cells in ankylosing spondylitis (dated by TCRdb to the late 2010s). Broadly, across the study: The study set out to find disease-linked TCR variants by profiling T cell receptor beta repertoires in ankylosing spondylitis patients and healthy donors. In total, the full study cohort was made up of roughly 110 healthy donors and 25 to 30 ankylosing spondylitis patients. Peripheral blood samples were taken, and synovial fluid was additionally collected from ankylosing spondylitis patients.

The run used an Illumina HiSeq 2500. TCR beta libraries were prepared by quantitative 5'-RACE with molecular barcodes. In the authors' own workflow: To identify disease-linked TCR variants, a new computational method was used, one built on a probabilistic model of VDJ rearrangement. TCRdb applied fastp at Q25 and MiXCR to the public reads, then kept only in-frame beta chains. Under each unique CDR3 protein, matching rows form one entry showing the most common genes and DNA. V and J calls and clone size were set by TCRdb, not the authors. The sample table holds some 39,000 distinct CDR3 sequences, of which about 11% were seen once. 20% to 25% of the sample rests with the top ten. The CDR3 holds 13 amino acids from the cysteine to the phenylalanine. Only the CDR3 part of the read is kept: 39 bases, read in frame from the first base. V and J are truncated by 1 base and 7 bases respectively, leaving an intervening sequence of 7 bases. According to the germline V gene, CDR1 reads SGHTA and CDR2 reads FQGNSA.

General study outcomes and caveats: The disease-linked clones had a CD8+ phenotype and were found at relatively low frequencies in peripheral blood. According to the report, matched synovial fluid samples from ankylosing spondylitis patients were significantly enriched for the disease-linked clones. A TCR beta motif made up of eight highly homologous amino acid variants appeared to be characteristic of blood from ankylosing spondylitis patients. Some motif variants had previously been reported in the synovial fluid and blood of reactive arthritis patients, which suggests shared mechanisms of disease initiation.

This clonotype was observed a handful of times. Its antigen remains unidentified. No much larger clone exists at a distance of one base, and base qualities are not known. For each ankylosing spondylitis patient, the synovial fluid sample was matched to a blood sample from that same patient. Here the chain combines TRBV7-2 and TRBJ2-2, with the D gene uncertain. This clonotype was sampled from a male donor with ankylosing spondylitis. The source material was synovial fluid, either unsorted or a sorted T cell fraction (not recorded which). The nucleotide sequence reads TGTGCCAGCAGCTTAGTCACGGGCGGGGAGCTGTTTTTT. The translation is CASSLVTGGELFF.